This entry lists 24 T cell receptor beta chains sequenced from one sample in a study of CD8 T cells in ankylosing spondylitis. Their cognate antigens are unknown. General study findings and limits: Several highly homologous variants made up a TCR beta motif, and this motif appeared characteristic of ankylosing spondylitis blood.

TCRdb re-called the 5' RACE reads through MiXCR, storing one row per CDR3 protein. The table includes 700,000 to 850,000 distinct CDR3 sequences, 12% detected once. The sample taken for sequencing was blood, either unsorted or a sorted T cell fraction (not recorded which). The receptors stem from a male donor with ankylosing spondylitis.

The CDR3, as DNA: TGTGCCAGCAGCTCCGACAGTATACAGCAGTTCTTC. Translation gives CASSSDSIQQFF. The chain uses TRBV7-3 and TRBJ2-1, with a possible D match to TRBD1 (5 bases). The V gene's germline CDR1 is SGHTA and CDR2 FQGTGA. The CDR3 is made up of 12 amino acids. The ends were cut back, 4 bases at V and 11 bases at J, with 12 bases in the middle.

This clonotype has just a few counts. This chain joins TRBV30 and TRBJ1-1; D is possibly TRBD1 (6 bases). The CDR3 spans 12 residues. V was cut by 8 bases and J by 0 bases, with 10 bases left in between. Germline-derived CDR1 and CDR2 are GTSNPN and SVGIG (reference sequence). CDR3 nucleotides: TGTGCCGGAAACAGGGTGAACACTGAAGCTTTCTTT. It codes for CAGNRVNTEAFF.

In its sample, this clonotype was seen a few times. The chain is built from TRBV6-5 and TRBJ2-3; the D is unclear. V was trimmed by 3 bases and J by 2 bases, leaving 15 bases between them. The CDR3 contains 16 residues. Germline V CDR1 and CDR2: MNHEY, SVGAGI. The CDR3 nucleotides read TGTGCCAGCAGTTATAGAGCCTCCTTCCACACAGATACGCAGTATTTT. Translation: CASSYRASFHTDTQYF.

This clonotype was recorded at least ten times. Here the CDR3 DNA reads TGTGCCAGCAGTTATCGGAGACTAGCGGGAGGGCCTGGCAATGAGCAGTTCTTC. As protein: CASSYRRLAGGPGNEQFF. The V and J genes are TRBV6-2 or TRBV6-3 and TRBJ2-1; 14 bases fit TRBD2. The J segment lost 6 bases and the V segment lost 3 bases, leaving 10 bases of the junction unmatched. The V gene's germline CDR1 is MNHEY and CDR2 SVGEGT. The length of the CDR3 is 18 residues.

V is TRBV2 and J is TRBJ2-1, with TRBD2 matching 9 bases. The CDR3 length is 13 residues. CDR1 and CDR2 (germline): SNHLY, FYNNEI. V was pared by 8 bases and J by 10 bases, with 9 bases of the junction left unmatched. The CDR3 spells CASSTREGGEQFF. The CDR3 coding sequence is TGTGCCAGCTCAACGCGGGAGGGCGGGGAGCAGTTCTTC.

The rearrangement uses TRBV7-2 and TRBJ2-3; TRBD1 might be the D (5 bases). Germline V gene lookup returns CDR1 SGHTA and CDR2 FQGNSA. This CDR3 has 15 amino acids. V lost 2 bases to trimming and J lost 2 bases, with 11 bases between them. The CDR3 DNA is TGTGCCAGCAGCTTAAAGGGCAGGGACACAGATACGCAGTATTTT. It yields the protein CASSLKGRDTDTQYF.

In this sample, this clonotype turned up many times. The J gene is TRBJ2-5, the V gene TRBV5-1, with TRBD1 matching over 7 bases. Trimming took 5 bases from V and 3 from J; bases not matched to a gene: 4. The CDR3 runs 13 residues. The germline CDR1 and CDR2 sequences are SGHRS and YFSETQ. The CDR3 is CASSFDREETQYF. The CDR3 nucleotides are TGCGCCAGCAGTTTTGACAGGGAAGAGACCCAGTACTTC.

The gene calls are TRBV18 and TRBJ1-4; tentatively, D is TRBD1 (6 bases). The CDR3 consists of 15 residues. Germline CDR1 is KGHSH and CDR2 is LQKENI. V was clipped by 4 bases and J by 0 bases, with 9 bases between them. The CDR3 coding sequence is TGTGCCAGCTCACGACAGGCTGCAACTAATGAAAAACTGTTTTTT. Translated: CASSRQAATNEKLFF.

The chain carries TRBV5-1 and TRBJ2-7; D possibly corresponds to TRBD2 (6 bases). In germline, CDR1 is SGHRS, CDR2 YFSETQ. The CDR3 sequence is 16 residues long. V was pared by 3 bases and J by 3 bases, with 19 bases between. CDR3 loop: CASSWGVAVGYYEQYF. The CDR3 nucleotides are TGCGCCAGCAGCTGGGGGGTAGCGGTAGGGTACTACGAGCAGTACTTC. Based on the CDR3 plus reference TRBV5-1 and TRBJ2-7, the full variable domain is KAGVTQTPRYLIKTRGQQVTLSCSPISGHRSVSWYQQTPGQGLQFLFEYFSETQRNKGNFPGRFSGRQFSNSRSEMNVSTLELGDSALYLCASSWGVAVGYYEQYFGPGTRLTVT.

The CDR3 bases are TGTGCCAGCAGCCCTCGGGCCACCAACTACACCTTC. This encodes CASSPRATNYTF. V usage is TRBV6-2 or TRBV6-3 and J usage is TRBJ1-2; D call uncertain. CDR3 length equals 12 residues. Germline values: CDR1 MNHEY, CDR2 SVGEGT. V lost 6 bases, J lost 10 bases, and 15 bases lay in between.

This rearrangement joins TRBV5-1 to TRBJ2-1, with 9 bases aligning to TRBD2. CDR1 SGHRS and CDR2 YFSETQ come from the germline V gene. CDR3 length: 15 amino acids. V lost 2 bases and J lost 7; bases outside the gene matches: 7. CDR3 residues: CASSLLAGERNEQFF. In DNA, the CDR3 is TGCGCCAGCAGCTTATTAGCGGGAGAACGGAATGAGCAGTTCTTC.

This chain uses TRBV27 with TRBJ2-1; possibly TRBD1 for D (5 bases). Germline-derived CDR1 and CDR2 are MNHEY and SMNVEV (reference sequence). This CDR3 is built from 15 residues. V was clipped by 5 bases and J by 10 bases, with 21 bases between them. In nucleotides, the CDR3 is TGTGCCAGCAGTCGACAGAACCCCTATGATGGCGAGCAGTTCTTC. This gives the protein CASSRQNPYDGEQFF.

This clonotype was counted at least ten times. The rearrangement links TRBV20-1 to TRBJ2-1, with 10 positions matching TRBD2. Trimming at V came to 6 bases and at J to 8 bases, leaving 10 bases not matched to a gene. Germline V lookup: CDR1 DFQATT, CDR2 SNEGSKA (reference sequence). The CDR3 consists of 14 residues. The CDR3 spells CSAKKRGGHYEQFF. The CDR3 DNA sequence: TGCAGTGCAAAAAAGCGGGGGGGCCACTATGAGCAGTTCTTC.

This clonotype came up many times. J is TRBJ2-7 and V is TRBV29-1; 7 positions match TRBD2. The ends lost 4 bases at V and 3 bases at J; junction bases unmatched: 6. Germline-derived CDR1 and CDR2 are SQVTM and ANQGSEA. CDR3 size: 13 residues. The CDR3 region is CSVAYTGGYEQYF. DNA for the CDR3: TGCAGCGTTGCGTACACGGGGGGCTACGAGCAGTACTTC.

This clonotype came up many times. The gene calls are TRBV18 and TRBJ2-2; TRBD1 aligns across 9 bases. Germline assignment: CDR1 KGHSH and CDR2 LQKENI. The CDR3 totals 17 residues. The V gene end was trimmed by 2 bases and the J gene end by 4 bases; junction bases not matched to a gene: 8. This chain's CDR3 is CASSPDTGTGRTGELFF. The CDR3 region has the DNA TGTGCCAGCTCACCAGATACCGGGACAGGGCGCACCGGGGAGCTGTTTTTT.

On this clonotype itself: This may be a read error, as it is one base from a much larger clone. V and J are TRBV5-1 and TRBJ2-2; TRBD2 might be the D (6 bases). CDR3 size: 16 residues. CDR1 SGHRS and CDR2 YFSETQ come from the germline V gene. CDR3 loop: CPSSSQGSGNTGELFF. The CDR3 DNA is TGCCCCAGCAGCTCGCAGGGTAGCGGGAACACCGGGGAGCTGTTTTTT.

This clonotype was observed many times. The chain combines TRBV6-1 with TRBJ1-2; no reliable D call. CDR3 size: 13 residues. Per the germline V gene, CDR1 is MNHNS and CDR2 is SASEGT. Between the trimmed V and J ends, which lost 5 bases and 5 bases, there was a span of 12 bases. The CDR3 nucleotides read TGTGCCAGCAGTCCCCAACGGGAGTATGGCTACACCTTC. Amino acid sequence: CASSPQREYGYTF.

CDR3 in amino acids: CATRHRNSNQPQHF. The CDR3 DNA follows: TGTGCCACGAGACACCGTAATAGCAATCAGCCCCAGCATTTT. This chain uses TRBV6-2 or TRBV6-3 with TRBJ1-5, with D unresolved. Trimming pared 10 bases from V and 0 bases from J, leaving 13 bases between. The CDR3 has 14 residues. Germline V gene lookup returns CDR1 MNHEY and CDR2 SVGEGT.

V usage is TRBV28 and J usage is TRBJ1-1; D may be TRBD1 (5 bases). Per the germline V gene, CDR1 is MDHEN and CDR2 is SYDVKM. V was shortened by 5 bases and J by 1 base, with 17 bases between the two germline ends. CDR3 length: 16 amino acids. The CDR3 is CASSDPGRGRNTEAFF. The CDR3 DNA reads as TGTGCCAGCAGTGACCCAGGTCGGGGACGGAACACTGAAGCTTTCTTT.

V is TRBV5-6 and J is TRBJ2-1, with D perhaps TRBD1 (5 bases). CDR3 size: 15 residues. Per germline, CDR1 SGHDT and CDR2 YYEEEE. V lost 2 bases and J lost 0, with 9 bases in between. CDR3 region: CASSFYRSSYNEQFF. The DNA for the CDR3 is TGTGCCAGCAGCTTCTACAGGAGCTCCTACAATGAGCAGTTCTTC.

V is TRBV27 and J is TRBJ2-3; D remains unclear. V lost 4 bases, J lost 1 base, and 6 bases lay in between. Germline values: CDR1 MNHEY, CDR2 SMNVEV (reference sequence). This CDR3 is 13 amino acids long. The CDR3 region is CASSWKRTDTQYF. The CDR3 DNA is TGTGCCAGCAGTTGGAAACGCACAGATACGCAGTATTTT.

This clonotype turned up a few times. V and J are TRBV20-1 and TRBJ2-3; 7 positions agree with TRBD2. Trimming cost V 1 base and J 4 bases; bases outside gene matches: 8. Germline lookup yields CDR1 DFQATT and CDR2 SNEGSKA (reference sequence). There are 15 residues in the CDR3. The CDR3 reads CSARVGGSMADTQYF. For the CDR3, the DNA is TGCAGTGCTAGAGTAGGCGGGAGTATGGCAGATACGCAGTATTTT.

In this sample, this clonotype turned up many times. The chain is built from TRBV4-1 and TRBJ2-1; 11 positions match TRBD1. The J segment lost 4 bases and the V segment lost 3 bases, leaving 8 bases of the junction unmatched. Germline V CDR1 and CDR2: MGHRA, YSYEKL. The length of the CDR3 is 17 residues. The CDR3, as DNA: TGCGCCAGCAGCCAGCGCGGGGGACAGGGGGGATACAATGAGCAGTTCTTC. It codes for CASSQRGGQGGYNEQFF.

This clonotype appeared many times. The chain uses TRBV29-1 and TRBJ2-5, with a tentative D call TRBD2 (5 bases). CDR1 SQVTM and CDR2 ANQGSEA come from the germline V gene. The CDR3 spans 14 residues. Trimming left V 6 bases short and J 4 bases short, with 18 bases between. Written as DNA, the CDR3 is TGCAGCGTCAGGACTCCCCTTAGGCCAGAGACCCAGTACTTC. Encoded protein: CSVRTPLRPETQYF.